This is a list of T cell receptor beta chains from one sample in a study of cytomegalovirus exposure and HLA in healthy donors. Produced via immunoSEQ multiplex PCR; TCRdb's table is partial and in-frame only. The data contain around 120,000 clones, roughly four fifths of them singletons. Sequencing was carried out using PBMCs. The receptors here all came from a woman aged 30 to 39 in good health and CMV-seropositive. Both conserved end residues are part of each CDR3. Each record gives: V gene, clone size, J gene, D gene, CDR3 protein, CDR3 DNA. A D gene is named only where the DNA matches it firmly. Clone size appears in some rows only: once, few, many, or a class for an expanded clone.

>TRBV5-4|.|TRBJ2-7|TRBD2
CASGGFGTSEVEQYF
TGTGCCAGCGGGGGCTTCGGGACTAGCGAGGTCGAGCAGTACTTC
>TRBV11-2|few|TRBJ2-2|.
CASSLVAAVNTGELFF
TGTGCCAGCAGCTTAGTTGCAGCGGTGAACACCGGGGAGCTGTTTTTT
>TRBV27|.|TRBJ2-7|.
CASRLAGGQGNEQYF
TGTGCCAGCAGATTGGCCGGGGGTCAGGGCAACGAGCAGTACTTC
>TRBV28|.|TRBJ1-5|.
CASSTTASGGNQPQHF
TGTGCCAGCAGTACCACCGCTTCGGGTGGCAATCAGCCCCAGCATTTT
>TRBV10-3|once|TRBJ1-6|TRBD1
CAIGWQGDSPLHF
TGTGCCATCGGGTGGCAGGGGGACTCACCCCTCCACTTT
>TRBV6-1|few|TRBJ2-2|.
CASSGQGTTGELFF
TGTGCCAGCAGTGGTCAGGGAACCACCGGGGAGCTGTTTTTT
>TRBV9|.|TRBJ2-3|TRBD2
CASAGSGGWSDTQYF
TGTGCCAGCGCGGGTAGCGGGGGTTGGTCAGATACGCAGTATTTT
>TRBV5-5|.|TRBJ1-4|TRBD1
CASSTGTGEKLFF
TGTGCCAGCAGCACCGGGACAGGTGAAAAACTGTTTTTT
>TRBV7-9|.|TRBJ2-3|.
CASSLVAGSGTDTQYF
TGTGCCAGCAGCCTGGTGGCGGGGTCTGGCACAGATACGCAGTATTTT
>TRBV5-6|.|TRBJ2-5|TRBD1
CASSLTGGPKETQYF
TGTGCCAGCAGCTTGACAGGGGGACCCAAAGAGACCCAGTACTTC
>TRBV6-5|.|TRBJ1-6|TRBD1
CASSNEPRTGENF
TGTGCCAGCAGTAACGAACCACGGACAGGGGAAAACTTT
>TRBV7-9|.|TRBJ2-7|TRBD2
CASSLLGGRRRDSYEQYF
TGTGCCAGCAGCTTGTTGGGAGGGAGGAGAAGAGACTCCTACGAGCAGTACTTC
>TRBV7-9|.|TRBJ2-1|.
CASSPLSSYNEQFF
TGTGCCAGCAGCCCACTAAGCTCCTACAATGAGCAGTTCTTC
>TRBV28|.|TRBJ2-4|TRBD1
CASSLTGGGIQYF
TGTGCCAGCAGTCTAACAGGGGGCGGCATTCAGTACTTC
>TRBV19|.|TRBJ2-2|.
CASSIGPAGHGELFF
TGTGCCAGTAGTATAGGACCCGCGGGTCACGGGGAGCTGTTTTTT
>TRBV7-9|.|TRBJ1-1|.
CASSLGGRGKTEAFF
TGTGCCAGCAGCTTAGGGGGCAGGGGTAAAACTGAAGCTTTCTTT
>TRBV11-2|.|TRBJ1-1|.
CASSLVEENTEAFF
TGTGCCAGCAGCTTAGTGGAGGAGAACACTGAAGCTTTCTTT
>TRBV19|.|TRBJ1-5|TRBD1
CASNRDRNQPQHF
TGTGCCAGTAATAGGGACAGGAATCAGCCCCAGCATTTT
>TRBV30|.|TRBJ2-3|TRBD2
CALAGGTQYF
TGTGCTTTAGCGGGGGGTACGCAGTATTTT
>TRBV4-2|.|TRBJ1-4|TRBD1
CASSHTGDRERGKLFF
TGTGCCAGCAGCCACACAGGCGACAGGGAACGCGGAAAACTGTTTTTT
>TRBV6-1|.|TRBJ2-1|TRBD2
CASSELAGGSSYNEQFF
TGTGCCAGCAGTGAGCTAGCGGGGGGCAGCTCCTACAATGAGCAGTTCTTC
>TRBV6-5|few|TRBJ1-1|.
CASSFPGESAFF
TGTGCCAGCAGTTTTCCGGGAGAGTCGGCTTTCTTT
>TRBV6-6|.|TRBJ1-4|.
CASSSAGRAEKLFF
TGTGCCAGCAGCTCCGCAGGGCGTGCTGAAAAACTGTTTTTT
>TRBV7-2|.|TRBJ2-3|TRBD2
CASSEGTSGGADTQYF
TGTGCCAGCAGCGAAGGAACTAGCGGGGGTGCAGATACGCAGTATTTT
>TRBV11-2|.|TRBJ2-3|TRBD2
CASSRWTSGTDTQYF
TGTGCCAGCAGCCGCTGGACTAGCGGCACAGATACGCAGTATTTT
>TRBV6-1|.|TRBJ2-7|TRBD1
CASSGSDPGQASYEQYF
TGTGCCAGCAGTGGCTCTGACCCGGGACAGGCTTCCTACGAGCAGTACTTC
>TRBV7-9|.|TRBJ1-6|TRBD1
CASSYTGAPGDSPLHF
TGTGCCAGCAGCTATACAGGGGCCCCGGGGGATTCACCCCTCCACTTT
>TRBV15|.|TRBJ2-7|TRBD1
CATSRVGTAYEQYF
TGTGCCACCAGCAGAGTAGGGACAGCCTACGAGCAGTACTTC
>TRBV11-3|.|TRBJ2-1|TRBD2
CASSLGGGSPYNEQFF
TGTGCCAGCAGCTTAGGGGGGGGGAGCCCCTACAATGAGCAGTTCTTC
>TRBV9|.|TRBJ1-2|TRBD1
CASSARTGGGYGYTF
TGTGCCAGCAGCGCAAGGACAGGGGGCGGCTATGGCTACACCTTC
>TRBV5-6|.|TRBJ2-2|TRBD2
CASSLSLAGDNTGELFF
TGTGCCAGCAGCTTGAGTCTAGCGGGGGATAACACCGGGGAGCTGTTTTTT
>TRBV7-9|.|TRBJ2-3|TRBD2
CASSPPGRGAFGADTQYF
TGTGCCAGCAGCCCCCCAGGGCGGGGGGCCTTTGGGGCAGATACGCAGTATTTT
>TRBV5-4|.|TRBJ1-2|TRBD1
CASSLVGGSTPFYGYTF
TGTGCCAGCAGCTTGGTAGGGGGCTCGACTCCTTTTTATGGCTACACCTTC
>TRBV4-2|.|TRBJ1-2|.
CASSQELGRATNYGYTF
TGTGCCAGCAGCCAAGAATTGGGCAGGGCAACTAACTATGGCTACACCTTC
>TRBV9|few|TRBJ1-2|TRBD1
CASSGTGANYGYTF
TGTGCCAGCAGCGGGACAGGAGCTAACTATGGCTACACCTTC
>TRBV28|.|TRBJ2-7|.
CASSFTGSSYEQYF
TGTGCCAGCAGTTTTACAGGGAGCTCCTACGAGCAGTACTTC
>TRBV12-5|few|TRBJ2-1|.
CASALTSYNEQFF
TGTGCTAGTGCCCTTACTAGTTACAATGAGCAGTTCTTC
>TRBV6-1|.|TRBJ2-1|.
CATTILDEQFF
TGTGCCACTACGATATTGGATGAGCAGTTCTTC
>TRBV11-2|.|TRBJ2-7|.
CASSATGRTYEQYF
TGTGCCAGCAGCGCAACAGGGCGTACCTACGAGCAGTACTTC
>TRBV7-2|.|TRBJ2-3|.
CASRRGLTDTQYF
TGTGCCAGCAGACGAGGGCTGACAGATACGCAGTATTTT
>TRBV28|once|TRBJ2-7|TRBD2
CASSPPLAGVPSYEQYF
TGTGCCAGCAGTCCGCCACTAGCGGGGGTCCCCTCCTACGAGCAGTACTTC
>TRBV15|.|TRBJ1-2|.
CATSPSPADNYGYTF
TGTGCCACCAGCCCTTCCCCCGCGGATAACTATGGCTACACCTTC